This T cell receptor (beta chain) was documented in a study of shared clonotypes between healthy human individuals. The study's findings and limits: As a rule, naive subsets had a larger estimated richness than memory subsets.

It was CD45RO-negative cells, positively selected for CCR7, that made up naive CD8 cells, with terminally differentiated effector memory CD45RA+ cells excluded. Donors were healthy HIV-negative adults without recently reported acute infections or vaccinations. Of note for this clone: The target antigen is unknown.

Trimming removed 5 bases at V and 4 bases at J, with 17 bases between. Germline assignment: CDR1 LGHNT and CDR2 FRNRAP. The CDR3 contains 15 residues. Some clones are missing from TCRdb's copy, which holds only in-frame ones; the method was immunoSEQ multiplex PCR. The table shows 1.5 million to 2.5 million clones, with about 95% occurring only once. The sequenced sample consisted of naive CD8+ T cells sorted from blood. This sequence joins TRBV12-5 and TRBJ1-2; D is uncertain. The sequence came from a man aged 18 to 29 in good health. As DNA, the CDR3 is TGTGCTAGTGGTGAGACGGGATCCCCTTTCTATGGCTACACCTTC. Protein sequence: CASGETGSPFYGYTF.